What follows are 27 T cell receptor beta chains derived from one specimen sequenced in a study of early stage breast cancer tumors. Sequencing used immunoSEQ multiplex PCR; TCRdb keeps in-frame clones, though not all of them. The sample shows approximately 14,000 clones, about 88% of them seen only once. Sequenced input: normal breast tissue next to the tumor. The receptors come from a person in their thirties with breast cancer.

This chain uses TRBV10-1 with TRBJ2-7, with 7 bases matching TRBD1. CDR1 and CDR2 from the germline V gene are WNHNN and SYGVQD (reference sequence). V lost 3 bases, J lost 5 bases, and 13 bases stayed unmatched. The CDR3 extends over 16 amino acids. The CDR3: CASSDRTGLRFDEQYF. In DNA form, the CDR3 reads TGCGCCAGCAGTGACAGGACAGGACTTAGATTTGACGAGCAGTACTTC.

The gene calls are TRBV7-6 and TRBJ1-2, with D perhaps TRBD1 (5 bases). V was clipped by 4 bases and J by 5 bases, with 14 bases between them. CDR1 and CDR2 from the germline V gene are SGHVS and FNYEAQ. The CDR3 extends over 14 amino acids. In nucleotides, the CDR3 is TGTGCCAGCAGCTCGGGTTTGACAGATTATGGCTACACCTTC. Translating gives CASSSGLTDYGYTF.

The gene calls are TRBV6-5 and TRBJ2-3; D not certain. The germline V gene encodes CDR1 MNHEY and CDR2 SVGAGI. The V gene lost 6 bases and the J gene lost 5 bases, with 6 bases spanning the gap. This CDR3 region has 11 residues. The CDR3 loop is CASRIQDTQYF. The DNA of the CDR3 is TGTGCCAGCAGGATTCAAGATACGCAGTATTTT.

This clone was counted a single time. The J gene is TRBJ2-3, the V gene TRBV5-6, with 7 bases lining up with TRBD2. The CDR3 has 16 residues. V dropped 0 bases and J dropped 3; count of bases not matched to a gene: 7. Germline V gene sequence: CDR1 SGHDT, CDR2 YYEEEE. CDR3 sequence: CASSLGRGGLTDTQYF. Written as DNA, the CDR3 is TGTGCCAGCAGCTTGGGGAGGGGAGGGCTAACAGATACGCAGTATTTT.

This clone was counted between two and nine times. The genes are TRBV12-5 and TRBJ1-6; tentatively, D is TRBD1 (6 bases). Germline V lookup: CDR1 LGHNT, CDR2 FRNRAP. V lost 5 bases and J lost 14, with 13 bases in between. The CDR3 contains 12 residues. The CDR3: CASGLNRDALHF. The CDR3, as DNA: TGTGCTAGTGGTCTGAACAGGGATGCCCTCCACTTT.

This chain links TRBV11-2 with TRBJ1-1; 7 bases fit TRBD1. The germline CDR1 and CDR2 sequences are SGHAT and FQNNGV. There are 15 residues in the CDR3. The junction had 7 bases not matched to a gene; V was cut back by 5 bases and J by 1 base. The CDR3 DNA reads TGTGCCAGCAGCATTGACAGGGTTAGGAACACTGAAGCTTTCTTT. This encodes CASSIDRVRNTEAFF.

This CDR3 reads CASSLRRQETQYF. For the CDR3, the DNA is TGTGCCAGCAGTTTGCGTCGGCAAGAGACCCAGTACTTC. This chain joins TRBV27 and TRBJ2-5; D remains ambiguous. Trimming removed 3 bases from V and 2 bases from J, with 7 bases in between. The CDR3 covers 13 residues. Germline lookup yields CDR1 MNHEY and CDR2 SMNVEV (reference sequence).

This chain uses TRBV27 with TRBJ1-1; 9 bases match TRBD1. This CDR3 region has 13 residues. CDR1 MNHEY and CDR2 SMNVEV come from the germline V gene (reference sequence). V lost 6 bases and J lost 4; bases outside the gene matches: 3. The CDR3 loop reads CASRRQGGTEAFF. The CDR3 DNA reads TGTGCCAGCAGACGACAGGGGGGCACTGAAGCTTTCTTT.

The V gene is TRBV4-3, the J gene TRBJ2-3; 10 nucleotides align to TRBD1. V shed 0 bases, J shed 4 bases, and the junction held 4 bases outside the gene matches. CDR1 is LGHNA and CDR2 is YSLEER in the germline V gene. This CDR3 has 16 amino acids. The CDR3, as DNA: TGCGCCAGCAGCCAAGATCGAGGACAGGGGGCAGATACGCAGTATTTT. Translated: CASSQDRGQGADTQYF.

This clone was detected a few times. V usage is TRBV30 and J usage is TRBJ1-1, with TRBD1 matching over 11 bases. The CDR3 runs to 13 residues. The trim removed 4 bases at V and 10 bases at J, leaving 8 bases unmatched. Germline V gene sequence: CDR1 GTSNPN, CDR2 SVGIG (reference sequence). CDR3 nucleotide sequence: TGTGCCTGGACCCGGGACAGGGGGAGTGGAGCTTTCTTT. It codes for CAWTRDRGSGAFF. Based on the CDR3 plus reference TRBV30 and TRBJ1-1, the full variable domain is SQTIHQWPATLVQPVGSPLSLECTVEGTSNPNLYWYRQAAGRGLQLLFYSVGIGQISSEVPQNLSASRPQDRQFILSSKKLLLSDSGFYLCAWTRDRGSGAFFGQGTRLTVV.

This chain joins TRBV30 and TRBJ2-2; D unclear. The CDR3 loop spans 12 amino acids. The germline gives CDR1 GTSNPN, CDR2 SVGIG (reference sequence). V dropped 2 bases and J dropped 6 bases, with 7 bases sitting between them. The CDR3 sequence is CAWSFHPGELFF. In DNA, the CDR3 is TGTGCCTGGAGTTTTCATCCCGGGGAGCTGTTTTTT.

The chain recombines TRBV7-2 with TRBJ2-7; TRBD2 agrees at 10 bases. Germline assignment: CDR1 SGHTA and CDR2 FQGNSA. The CDR3 extends over 18 amino acids. Trimming cost V 1 base and J 0 bases; bases outside gene matches: 9. Here the CDR3 reads CASSLGLAGEGISYEQYF. Here the CDR3 DNA reads TGTGCCAGCAGCTTAGGGCTAGCGGGGGAGGGCATCTCCTACGAGCAGTACTTC.

The gene calls are TRBV5-1 and TRBJ2-5; D call uncertain. From germline, CDR1 is SGHRS and CDR2 YFSETQ. The CDR3 covers 13 residues. Trimming took off 0 bases at V and 3 bases at J, with 6 bases between the two ends. CDR3 amino acids: CASSLAVKETQYF. CDR3 sequence (DNA): TGCGCCAGCAGCTTGGCGGTGAAAGAGACCCAGTACTTC.

V usage is TRBV7-2 and J usage is TRBJ2-1, with D unclear. The CDR3 consists of 11 residues. Germline V gene sequence: CDR1 SGHTA, CDR2 FQGNSA. Trimming removed 5 bases at V and 12 bases at J, with 11 bases between. CDR3 loop: CASSQSIPQFF. DNA for the CDR3: TGTGCCAGCAGCCAATCTATACCGCAGTTCTTC. The complete variable domain, with remaining parts taken from reference TRBV7-2 and TRBJ2-1, reads GAGVSQSPSNKVTEKGKDVELRCDPISGHTALYWYRQSLGQGLEFLIYFQGNSAPDKSGLPSDRFSAERTGGSVSTLTIQRTQQEDSAVYLCASSQSIPQFFGPGTRLTVL.

CDR3 amino acids: CASMHSGTDFNSPLHF. The DNA of the CDR3 is TGCGCCAGCATGCACTCCGGGACAGACTTTAATTCACCCCTCCACTTT. V is TRBV5-1 and J is TRBJ1-6; 7 bases match TRBD1. Germline V gene sequence: CDR1 SGHRS, CDR2 YFSETQ. V trimming: 6 bases; J trimming: 6 bases; junction bases outside the gene matches: 12. This CDR3 contains 16 residues.

The chain recombines TRBV30 with TRBJ2-7, with D tentatively TRBD2 (6 bases). This CDR3 has 14 residues. V was shortened by 0 bases and J by 3 bases, with 12 bases between the two germline ends. The V gene's germline CDR1 is GTSNPN and CDR2 SVGIG (reference sequence). CDR3 DNA: TGTGCCTGGAGTGTACTAGCAGGGCGCTACGAGCAGTACTTC. It is translated as CAWSVLAGRYEQYF.

The V and J genes are TRBV7-3 and TRBJ2-3; TRBD2 matches at 12 bases. Germline assignment: CDR1 SGHTA and CDR2 FQGTGA. CDR3 length equals 18 residues. The V gene end was trimmed by 5 bases and the J gene end by 5 bases; junction bases not matched to a gene: 14. In DNA form, the CDR3 reads TGTGCCAGCAGCCCCGGAGGGCTAGCGGGAGGGAGGGGAGATACGCAGTATTTT. It specifies CASSPGGLAGGRGDTQYF.

The chain employs TRBV2 and TRBJ2-1, with D perhaps matching TRBD1 or TRBD2 (5 bases each). V lost 4 bases and J lost 3, with 19 bases in between. This CDR3 spans 17 amino acids. Per the germline V gene, CDR1 is SNHLY and CDR2 is FYNNEI. CDR3 bases: TGTGCCAGCAGTGTGGAAAGGGCAGGGAGTGGCTACAATGAGCAGTTCTTC. Its translation: CASSVERAGSGYNEQFF. The whole variable domain, remainder taken from reference TRBV2 and TRBJ2-1, is EPEVTQTPSHQVTQMGQEVILRCVPISNHLYFYWYRQILGQKVEFLVSFYNNEISEKSEIFDDQFSVERPDGSNFTLKIRSTKLEDSAMYFCASSVERAGSGYNEQFFGPGTRLTVL.

This clone has only a few counts. The rearrangement uses TRBV6-4 and TRBJ2-1, with 12 bases lining up with TRBD2. V shed 0 bases, J shed 8 bases, and the junction held 2 bases outside the gene matches. Germline loops: CDR1 MRHNA, CDR2 SNTAGT. CDR3 size: 15 residues. CDR3 protein: CASSDSLAGGDEQFF. The CDR3, as DNA: TGTGCCAGCAGTGACTCCCTAGCGGGAGGGGATGAGCAGTTCTTC.

The V gene is TRBV5-6, the J gene TRBJ2-7; no clear D. This CDR3 region has 14 residues. Germline V gene data show CDR1 as SGHDT and CDR2 as YYEEEE. Deletions cut 4 bases from V and 0 bases from J, with 11 bases between. The CDR3 DNA follows: TGTGCCAGCAGCCGCATAAGCCTCTCCTACGAGCAGTACTTC. Protein product: CASSRISLSYEQYF.

This rearrangement joins TRBV11-2 to TRBJ2-7; 10 nucleotides agree with TRBD1. This CDR3 is built from 14 residues. Germline V lookup: CDR1 SGHAT, CDR2 FQNNGV. With V trimmed by 6 bases and J by 4 bases, 6 bases remained unmatched. CDR3 sequence (DNA): TGTGCCAGCAGAAATTGGACAGGGGGTTACGAGCAGTACTTC. This encodes CASRNWTGGYEQYF.

In this sample, this clone turned up once. The chain uses TRBV16 and TRBJ1-6; 8 bases map to TRBD1. The V gene end was trimmed by 0 bases and the J gene end by 6 bases; junction bases not matched to a gene: 4. This CDR3 has 16 residues. CDR1 KGHSY and CDR2 FQNENV come from the germline V gene. CDR3 loop: CASSQSPGGGNSPLHF. The CDR3 DNA reads TGTGCCAGCAGCCAATCTCCAGGGGGCGGTAATTCACCCCTCCACTTT.

The chain recombines TRBV5-1 with TRBJ1-2; tentative D call: TRBD1 (6 bases). Looked up from germline, CDR1 is SGHRS and CDR2 is YFSETQ. The CDR3 runs 15 residues. V lost 0 bases, J lost 2 bases, and 11 bases lay in between. Here the CDR3 DNA reads TGCGCCAGCAGCTTGGGATCAGGGGAGAACTATGGCTACACCTTC. Amino acid sequence: CASSLGSGENYGYTF.

V and J are TRBV30 and TRBJ2-1, with a tentative D call TRBD2 (6 bases). This CDR3 is 13 amino acids long. CDR1 is GTSNPN and CDR2 is SVGIG in the germline V gene (reference sequence). The V end was cut by 7 bases, the J end by 3 bases, with 13 bases between. The CDR3 DNA reads TGTGCCTCCCTTAGCGGTTTCTACAATGAGCAGTTCTTC. It codes for CASLSGFYNEQFF.

This clone was counted a few times. The J gene is TRBJ2-7, the V gene TRBV5-4; 12 bases fit TRBD1. Germline V gene data show CDR1 as SGHNT and CDR2 as YYREEE (reference sequence). CDR3 length: 14 amino acids. Trimming removed 4 bases from V and 6 bases from J; junction bases left unmatched: 5. CDR3 amino acids: CASSQGQGAGEQYF. The CDR3 DNA follows: TGTGCCAGCAGCCAGGGACAGGGGGCCGGCGAGCAGTACTTC.

The chain has TRBV11-2 and TRBJ2-5, with unresolved D. CDR1 SGHAT and CDR2 FQNNGV come from the germline V gene. The length of the CDR3 is 15 residues. The ends were cut back, 0 bases at V and 1 base at J, with 9 bases in the middle. This CDR3 reads CASSLDLEIQETQYF. The CDR3, as DNA: TGTGCCAGCAGCTTAGATCTTGAGATCCAAGAGACCCAGTACTTC.

The J gene is TRBJ2-1, the V gene TRBV9; 9 bases align to TRBD2. This CDR3 has 15 residues. Trimming cost V 4 bases and J 2 bases; bases outside gene matches: 4. Germline CDR1 is SGDLS and CDR2 is YYNGEE. CDR3 nucleotides: TGTGCCAGCAGCTCGGCTAGCGGGACCTACAATGAGCAGTTCTTC. Protein product: CASSSASGTYNEQFF.